A selection of T cell receptor beta chains follows, all from one sample in a study of cytomegalovirus exposure and HLA in healthy donors. Data came from immunoSEQ multiplex PCR; TCRdb stores just in-frame clones and leaves some out. The top ten clones hold roughly 0.75% of a sample with approximately 220,000 clones, 65% to 85% of them seen once. Input material: PBMCs. The receptor source for this set is a boy younger than 10 in good health and CMV-seronegative. Each CDR3 is given with its conserved first and last residue. D genes are given only for firm matches. Clone sizes are given selectively: once, few, many, or a class where the clone is expanded.

CDR3nt: TGTGCCAGCAGGCCGACAGGGCTCGAGCAGTACTTC; CDR3aa: CASRPTGLEQYF; v_gene: TRBV2; j_gene: TRBJ2-7; d_gene: TRBD1; abundance: .
CDR3nt: TGTGCCAGCAGCTTCGCGGGACAGGGGACCGGGAAGACCCAGTACTTC; CDR3aa: CASSFAGQGTGKTQYF; v_gene: TRBV5-4; j_gene: TRBJ2-5; d_gene: TRBD1; abundance: .
CDR3nt: TGTGCCAGCAGTGACTCCGGGACAGGGGCCACTGAAGCTTTCTTT; CDR3aa: CASSDSGTGATEAFF; v_gene: TRBV25-1; j_gene: TRBJ1-1; d_gene: TRBD1; abundance: .
CDR3nt: TGTGCCAGCTCACCACGGGAGGGTGAAGCTTTCTTT; CDR3aa: CASSPREGEAFF; v_gene: TRBV18; j_gene: TRBJ1-1; d_gene: .; abundance: .
CDR3nt: TGTGCCAGCAGCCCTAGGACAGAGTATAGCAATCAGCCCCAGCATTTT; CDR3aa: CASSPRTEYSNQPQHF; v_gene: TRBV2; j_gene: TRBJ1-5; d_gene: .; abundance: .
CDR3nt: TGCAGCGTTGAAGATTGGCTAGCGGGGGGGCAAGTCGGGGAGCTGTTTTTT; CDR3aa: CSVEDWLAGGQVGELFF; v_gene: TRBV29-1; j_gene: TRBJ2-2; d_gene: TRBD2; abundance: .
CDR3nt: TGCGCCAGCGCGGCGGGGTACTATGGCTACACCTTC; CDR3aa: CASAAGYYGYTF; v_gene: TRBV10-2; j_gene: TRBJ1-2; d_gene: .; abundance: .
CDR3nt: TGTGCCAGCAGGAGGAGGGGGCCGGCTGAAGCTTTCTTT; CDR3aa: CASRRRGPAEAFF; v_gene: TRBV2; j_gene: TRBJ1-1; d_gene: TRBD1; abundance: .
CDR3nt: TGTGCCAGTTCGGACAGGGAGGTTGGCTACACCTTC; CDR3aa: CASSDREVGYTF; v_gene: TRBV5-6; j_gene: TRBJ1-2; d_gene: TRBD1; abundance: .
CDR3nt: TGTGCCAGCTCCCCAGGGACAGGGGCCCGGAATGAGCAGTTCTTC; CDR3aa: CASSPGTGARNEQFF; v_gene: TRBV6-5; j_gene: TRBJ2-1; d_gene: TRBD1; abundance: .
CDR3nt: TGTGCCAGTAGTATGCTAACGGGGGTCTCTGAAGCTTTCTTT; CDR3aa: CASSMLTGVSEAFF; v_gene: TRBV19; j_gene: TRBJ1-1; d_gene: .; abundance: .
CDR3nt: TGTGCCAGCAGGAGACAGTATGGCTACACCTTC; CDR3aa: CASRRQYGYTF; v_gene: TRBV6-6; j_gene: TRBJ1-2; d_gene: .; abundance: .
CDR3nt: TGTGCCAGCAGCGTCGGGGGGACTCAATCCTACAATGAGCAGTTCTTC; CDR3aa: CASSVGGTQSYNEQFF; v_gene: TRBV9; j_gene: TRBJ2-1; d_gene: TRBD2; abundance: .
CDR3nt: TGTGCCAGCGGCCCTAGCGGGGGGGCCTCCTACAATGAGCAGTTCTTC; CDR3aa: CASGPSGGASYNEQFF; v_gene: TRBV9; j_gene: TRBJ2-1; d_gene: TRBD2; abundance: .
CDR3nt: TGCGCCAGCAGCTCCGTCCGCGGGGGGGCTTACGAGCAGTACTTC; CDR3aa: CASSSVRGGAYEQYF; v_gene: TRBV5-1; j_gene: TRBJ2-7; d_gene: TRBD2; abundance: .
CDR3nt: TGTGCCAGCTGTGGGTTGATAGGGGGCTGCCTCGAGCAGTACTTC; CDR3aa: CASCGLIGGCLEQYF; v_gene: TRBV27; j_gene: TRBJ2-7; d_gene: TRBD1; abundance: .
CDR3nt: TGCGCCAGCAGCTTGAGACTAGCGAGCCACGAGCAGTACTTC; CDR3aa: CASSLRLASHEQYF; v_gene: TRBV5-1; j_gene: TRBJ2-7; d_gene: TRBD2; abundance: .
CDR3nt: TGTGCCAGCCGAAGGGGATCCGAAGCTTTCTTT; CDR3aa: CASRRGSEAFF; v_gene: TRBV6-5; j_gene: TRBJ1-1; d_gene: .; abundance: .
CDR3nt: TGCGCCAGCAGCCAGGTACCCTACGAGCAGTACTTC; CDR3aa: CASSQVPYEQYF; v_gene: TRBV4-1; j_gene: TRBJ2-7; d_gene: .; abundance: .
CDR3nt: TGCGCCAGCAGCCAAGATGGGAACCCCAGGGCCTATGGCTACACCTTC; CDR3aa: CASSQDGNPRAYGYTF; v_gene: TRBV4-1; j_gene: TRBJ1-2; d_gene: .; abundance: .
CDR3nt: TGTGCCAGCAACCCCGGACTAGCCTACGAGCAGTACTTC; CDR3aa: CASNPGLAYEQYF; v_gene: TRBV6-6; j_gene: TRBJ2-7; d_gene: TRBD2; abundance: .
CDR3nt: TGCGCCAGCAGCTTGGACAGGAAAATGAACACTGAAGCTTTCTTT; CDR3aa: CASSLDRKMNTEAFF; v_gene: TRBV5-1; j_gene: TRBJ1-1; d_gene: .; abundance: .
CDR3nt: TGTGCCAGCAGCGCAACTAGCGGGGGGGCTGAGACCCAGTACTTC; CDR3aa: CASSATSGGAETQYF; v_gene: TRBV9; j_gene: TRBJ2-5; d_gene: TRBD2; abundance: .
CDR3nt: TGTGCCACCAGCAGAGATCCGAGCTACGAGCAGTACTTC; CDR3aa: CATSRDPSYEQYF; v_gene: TRBV15; j_gene: TRBJ2-7; d_gene: .; abundance: .
CDR3nt: TGCGCCAGCAGCTTGGGGACTCCACAAGAGACCCAGTACTTC; CDR3aa: CASSLGTPQETQYF; v_gene: TRBV5-1; j_gene: TRBJ2-5; d_gene: .; abundance: .
CDR3nt: TGTGCCAGCAGTTTTTCGGGGGGTACTGAAGCTTTCTTT; CDR3aa: CASSFSGGTEAFF; v_gene: TRBV27; j_gene: TRBJ1-1; d_gene: .; abundance: once
CDR3nt: TGCGCCAGCAGCCAAGCTCGGGGGTTGAACACTGAAGCTTTCTTT; CDR3aa: CASSQARGLNTEAFF; v_gene: TRBV4-1; j_gene: TRBJ1-1; d_gene: .; abundance: .
CDR3nt: TGTGCCATCAGTGAAGGGGTAGGGGGCATTCAGTACTTC; CDR3aa: CAISEGVGGIQYF; v_gene: TRBV10-3; j_gene: TRBJ2-4; d_gene: .; abundance: .
CDR3nt: TGTGCCAGCAGTGAAGGGGGGACTAGCAGGGACGACAATGAGCAGTTCTTC; CDR3aa: CASSEGGTSRDDNEQFF; v_gene: TRBV2; j_gene: TRBJ2-1; d_gene: TRBD2; abundance: .
CDR3nt: TGTGCCAGCAGTTCCGGGACTAGCGGGATGGATGAGCAGTTCTTC; CDR3aa: CASSSGTSGMDEQFF; v_gene: TRBV2; j_gene: TRBJ2-1; d_gene: TRBD2; abundance: .
CDR3nt: TGTGCCAGCAGCCCCGACAGGTACAATGAGCAGTTCTTC; CDR3aa: CASSPDRYNEQFF; v_gene: TRBV11-3; j_gene: TRBJ2-1; d_gene: .; abundance: .
CDR3nt: TGTGCCAGCAGTTTTGCTAGCGGGAGGGTTTTAGGGGAGCTGTTTTTT; CDR3aa: CASSFASGRVLGELFF; v_gene: TRBV27; j_gene: TRBJ2-2; d_gene: TRBD2; abundance: .
CDR3nt: TGTGCCTGGAGGGGAGAGGGTTACGAGCAGTACTTC; CDR3aa: CAWRGEGYEQYF; v_gene: TRBV30; j_gene: TRBJ2-7; d_gene: .; abundance: .
CDR3nt: TGTGCCAGCAGTGATTGGCTAGCGGGTGGTAGAGGGGAGCTGTTTTTT; CDR3aa: CASSDWLAGGRGELFF; v_gene: TRBV2; j_gene: TRBJ2-2; d_gene: TRBD2; abundance: .
CDR3nt: TGCGCCAGCAGCCAAGAAGGGACAGGAGTCGTTAACACTGAAGCTTTCTTT; CDR3aa: CASSQEGTGVVNTEAFF; v_gene: TRBV4-1; j_gene: TRBJ1-1; d_gene: TRBD1; abundance: once
CDR3nt: TGTGCCAGCAGTGACAGGGGATATACGCAGTATTTT; CDR3aa: CASSDRGYTQYF; v_gene: TRBV27; j_gene: TRBJ2-3; d_gene: TRBD1; abundance: .
CDR3nt: TGTGCCAGCAACGTCGGGACTAGCGGGCCAGGGTTAGAGAGAACGCAGTATTTT; CDR3aa: CASNVGTSGPGLERTQYF; v_gene: TRBV7-9; j_gene: TRBJ2-3; d_gene: TRBD2; abundance: once
CDR3nt: TGTGCCAGCAGAGGGAGGACAGGGGGCGCGTACGGCTACACCTTC; CDR3aa: CASRGRTGGAYGYTF; v_gene: TRBV27; j_gene: TRBJ1-2; d_gene: TRBD1; abundance: .
CDR3nt: TGTGCCGCAGGGAACTATGGCTACACCTTC; CDR3aa: CAAGNYGYTF; v_gene: TRBV28; j_gene: TRBJ1-2; d_gene: .; abundance: .
CDR3nt: TGTGCCAGCAGCGTCGGCGGGAGTTACACCGGGGAGCTGTTTTTT; CDR3aa: CASSVGGSYTGELFF; v_gene: TRBV9; j_gene: TRBJ2-2; d_gene: TRBD2; abundance: .
CDR3nt: TGTGCCAGCAGCCCGACGGGAGGCGGAGACTACGAGCAGTACTTC; CDR3aa: CASSPTGGGDYEQYF; v_gene: TRBV5-4; j_gene: TRBJ2-7; d_gene: TRBD2; abundance: .
CDR3nt: TGTGCCCGCTCCAGAACTGAAGCTTTCTTT; CDR3aa: CARSRTEAFF; v_gene: TRBV30; j_gene: TRBJ1-1; d_gene: .; abundance: .
CDR3nt: TGTGCCAGCAGTCTGGGAGCGAAAGGGACTGAAGCTTTCTTT; CDR3aa: CASSLGAKGTEAFF; v_gene: TRBV27; j_gene: TRBJ1-1; d_gene: .; abundance: .
CDR3nt: TGCGCCAGCAGCCCCGGGACAGGGGGACTTGAAGAGCAGTTCTTC; CDR3aa: CASSPGTGGLEEQFF; v_gene: TRBV4-1; j_gene: TRBJ2-1; d_gene: TRBD1; abundance: .
CDR3nt: TGTGCCACCAGCAGAGATATTGAGTTAGCCTTC; CDR3aa: CATSRDIELAF; v_gene: TRBV15; j_gene: TRBJ1-2; d_gene: .; abundance: .
CDR3nt: TGTGCCAGCAGCGCGACAGGGAACCAAGAGACCCAGTACTTC; CDR3aa: CASSATGNQETQYF; v_gene: TRBV2; j_gene: TRBJ2-5; d_gene: TRBD1; abundance: .